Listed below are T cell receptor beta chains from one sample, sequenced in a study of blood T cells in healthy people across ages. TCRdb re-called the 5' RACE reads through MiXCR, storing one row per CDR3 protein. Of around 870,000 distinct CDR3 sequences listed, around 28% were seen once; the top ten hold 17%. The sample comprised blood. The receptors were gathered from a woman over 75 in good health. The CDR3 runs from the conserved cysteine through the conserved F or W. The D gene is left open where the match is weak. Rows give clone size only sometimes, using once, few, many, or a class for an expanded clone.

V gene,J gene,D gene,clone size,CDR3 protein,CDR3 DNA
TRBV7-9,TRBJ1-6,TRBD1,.,CASSMIGTAFNSPLHF,TGTGCCAGCAGCATGATCGGGACAGCGTTTAATTCACCCCTCCACTTT
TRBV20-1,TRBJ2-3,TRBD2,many,CSARRTSGVDTQYF,TGCAGTGCTAGACGGACTAGCGGGGTAGATACGCAGTATTTT
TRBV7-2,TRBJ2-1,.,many,CASSLGGLAYNEQFF,TGTGCCAGCAGCTTAGGAGGGTTAGCCTACAATGAGCAGTTCTTC
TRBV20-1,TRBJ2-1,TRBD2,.,CSASPVGRSGGHNEQFF,TGCAGTGCTAGTCCGGTTGGGAGGTCGGGGGGTCACAATGAGCAGTTCTTC
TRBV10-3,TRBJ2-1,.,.,CAISTPQGGPGEQFF,TGTGCCATCAGTACCCCCCAGGGGGGCCCAGGAGAGCAGTTCTTC
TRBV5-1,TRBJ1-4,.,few,CASRRERGSNEKLFF,TGCGCCAGCAGGCGAGAACGGGGTAGTAATGAAAAACTGTTTTTT
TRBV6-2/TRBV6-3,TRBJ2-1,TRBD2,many,CASSYLLAGGPFEQFF,TGTGCCAGCAGTTACCTCCTAGCGGGGGGGCCATTTGAGCAGTTCTTC
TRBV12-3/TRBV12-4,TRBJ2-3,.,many,CASSFGRVRADTQYF,TGTGCCAGCAGTTTCGGCAGAGTGAGAGCAGATACGCAGTATTTT
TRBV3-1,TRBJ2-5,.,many,CASSRRRGRGARETQYF,TGTGCCAGCAGCCGCCGCAGGGGCCGGGGGGCCCGAGAGACCCAGTACTTC
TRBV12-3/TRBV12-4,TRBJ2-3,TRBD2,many,CASSPTGTSGGTDTQYF,TGTGCCAGCAGTCCCACCGGGACTAGCGGGGGCACAGATACGCAGTATTTT
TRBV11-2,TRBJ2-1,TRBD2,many,CASSRTSGGSNEQFF,TGTGCCAGCAGCCGAACTAGCGGGGGGTCGAATGAGCAGTTCTTC
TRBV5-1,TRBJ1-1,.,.,CASSLPVMNTEAFF,TGCGCCAGCAGCTTGCCAGTCATGAACACTGAAGCTTTCTTT
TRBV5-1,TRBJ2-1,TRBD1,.,CASSLGTGDRSEQFF,TGCGCCAGCAGCCTTGGGACAGGGGATCGAAGTGAGCAGTTCTTC
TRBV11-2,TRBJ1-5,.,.,CASSLDGDRDQPQHF,TGTGCCAGCAGCTTGGACGGTGATCGGGATCAGCCCCAGCATTTT
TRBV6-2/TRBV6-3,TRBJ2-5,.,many,CASRRRDGTKETQYF,TGTGCCAGCAGGCGGCGCGACGGGACGAAGGAGACCCAGTACTTC
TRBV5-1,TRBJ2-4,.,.,CASSLGQGMDKNIQYF,TGCGCCAGCAGCTTGGGGCAGGGAATGGACAAAAACATTCAGTACTTC
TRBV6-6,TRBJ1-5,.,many,CASSYEDQPQHF,TGTGCCAGCAGTTACGAAGATCAGCCCCAGCATTTT
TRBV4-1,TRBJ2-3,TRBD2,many,CASSLTGTSGGASTDTQYF,TGCGCCAGCAGCTTGACCGGGACTAGCGGGGGGGCTAGCACAGATACGCAGTATTTT
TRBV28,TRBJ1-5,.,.,CASSPGQQLGPSNQPQHF,TGTGCCAGCAGCCCCGGACAGCAGTTAGGCCCTAGCAATCAGCCCCAGCATTTT
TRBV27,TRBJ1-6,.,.,CASGPGQDNSPLHF,TGTGCCAGCGGCCCCGGACAAGATAATTCACCCCTCCACTTT
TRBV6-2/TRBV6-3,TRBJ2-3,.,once,CASSSRLVSYTDTQYF,TGTGCCAGCAGTTCTAGACTCGTCTCTTACACAGATACGCAGTATTTT
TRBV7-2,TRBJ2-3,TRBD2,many,CASSSLRTSGGARDTQYF,TGTGCCAGCAGCTCGCTGCGGACTAGCGGGGGGGCCAGGGATACGCAGTATTTT
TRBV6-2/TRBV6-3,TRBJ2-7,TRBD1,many,CASSYRTGAPLEQYF,TGTGCCAGCAGTTACCGGACAGGCGCTCCCTTGGAGCAGTACTTC
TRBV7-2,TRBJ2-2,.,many,CASSLASGELFF,TGTGCCAGCAGCTTAGCGTCGGGGGAGCTGTTTTTT
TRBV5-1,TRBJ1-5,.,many,CASSYTGNSNQPQHF,TGCGCCAGCAGCTATACAGGGAATAGCAATCAGCCCCAGCATTTT
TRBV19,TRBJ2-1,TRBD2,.,CASSLTSGRINEQFF,TGTGCCAGTAGTCTGACCAGCGGGAGAATCAATGAGCAGTTCTTC
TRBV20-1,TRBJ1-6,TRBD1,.,CSASGQGNSSPLHF,TGCAGTGCTAGCGGACAGGGGAACAGTTCACCCCTCCACTTT
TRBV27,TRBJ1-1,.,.,CASSSFGSPEAFF,TGTGCCAGCAGTTCCTTCGGCTCCCCTGAAGCTTTCTTT
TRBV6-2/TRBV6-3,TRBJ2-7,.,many,CASSRRSNYEQYF,TGTGCCAGCAGCCGACGGTCCAACTACGAGCAGTACTTC
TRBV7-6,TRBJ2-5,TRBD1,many,CASSSTRGRETQYF,TGTGCCAGCAGCTCAACCAGGGGGCGGGAGACCCAGTACTTC
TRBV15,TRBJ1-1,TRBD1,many,CATSRADRRNTEAFF,TGTGCCACCAGCAGAGCGGACAGGAGGAACACTGAAGCTTTCTTT
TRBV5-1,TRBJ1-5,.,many,CASSLTGDGNQPQHF,TGCGCCAGCAGCCTGACAGGTGACGGCAATCAGCCCCAGCATTTT
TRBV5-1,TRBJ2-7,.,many,CASSSGTANDEQYF,TGCGCCAGCAGCTCTGGGACGGCGAACGACGAGCAGTACTTC
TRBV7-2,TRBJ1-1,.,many,CASSFREPEAFF,TGTGCCAGCAGCTTCAGGGAGCCTGAAGCTTTCTTT
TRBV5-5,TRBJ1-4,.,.,CASSHALNEKLFF,TGTGCCAGCAGCCACGCCCTTAATGAAAAACTGTTTTTT
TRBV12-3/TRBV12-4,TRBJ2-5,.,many,CASSSPPGQNIQETQYF,TGTGCCAGCAGTTCCCCCCCGGGACAAAACATCCAAGAGACCCAGTACTTC
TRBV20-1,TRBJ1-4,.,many,CSAKSGGRLGEKLFF,TGCAGTGCCAAGAGCGGGGGGAGGTTGGGTGAAAAACTGTTTTTT
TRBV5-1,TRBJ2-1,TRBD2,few,CASSFTGTKYNEQFF,TGCGCCAGCAGCTTCACCGGGACTAAGTACAATGAGCAGTTCTTC
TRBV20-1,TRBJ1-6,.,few,CSARTRAAQSYNSPLHF,TGCAGTGCGAGGACGAGGGCTGCTCAGTCCTATAATTCACCCCTCCACTTT
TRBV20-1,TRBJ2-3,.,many,CSAKDPLADTQYF,TGCAGTGCTAAGGACCCCCTCGCAGATACGCAGTATTTT
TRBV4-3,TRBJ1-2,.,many,CASSQVYTGGGGYTF,TGCGCCAGCAGCCAAGTGTACACTGGGGGCGGGGGCTACACCTTC
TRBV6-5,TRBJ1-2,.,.,CASSSTRYGYTF,TGTGCCAGCAGTTCAACCAGGTATGGCTACACCTTC
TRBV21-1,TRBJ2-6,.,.,CACTLWGSGANVLTF,.
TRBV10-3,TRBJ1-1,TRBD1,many,CAIFLGGQVNTEAFF,TGTGCCATCTTTCTAGGGGGACAGGTGAACACTGAAGCTTTCTTT
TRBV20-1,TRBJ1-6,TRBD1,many,CSARRGQDNSPLHF,TGCAGTGCTAGACGAGGACAGGATAATTCACCCCTCCACTTT
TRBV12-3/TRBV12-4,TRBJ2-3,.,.,CASSPGVSTDAQYF,TGTGCCAGCAGTCCGGGGGTGAGCACAGATGCGCAGTATTTT
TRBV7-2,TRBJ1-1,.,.,CASSLRLGGTKSGAFF,TGTGCCAGCAGCTTAAGGTTGGGCGGAACCAAAAGTGGAGCTTTCTTT
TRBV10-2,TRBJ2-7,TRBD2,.,CASSDPGGGRTYEQYF,TGCGCCAGCAGTGACCCCGGGGGCGGGAGGACCTACGAGCAGTACTTC
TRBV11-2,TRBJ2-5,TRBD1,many,CASSFPGTGVSGTQYF,TGTGCCAGCAGCTTCCCCGGGACAGGGGTTTCTGGGACCCAGTACTTC
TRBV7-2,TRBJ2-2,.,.,CASSDRSNTGELFF,TGTGCCAGCAGTGACCGATCTAACACCGGGGAGCTGTTTTTT
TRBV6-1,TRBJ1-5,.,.,CASSADTIQPQHF,TGTGCCAGCAGTGCCGACACGATTCAGCCCCAGCATTTT
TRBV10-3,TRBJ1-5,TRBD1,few,CAISERAGGVRQPQHF,TGTGCCATCAGTGAGCGGGCAGGGGGCGTTCGGCAGCCCCAGCATTTT
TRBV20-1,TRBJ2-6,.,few,CSARDGRSSGANVLTF,TGCAGTGCTAGAGATGGACGCAGCTCTGGGGCCAACGTCCTGACTTTC
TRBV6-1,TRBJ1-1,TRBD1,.,CASSENRGSTEAFF,TGTGCCAGCAGTGAGAACAGGGGAAGCACTGAAGCTTTCTTT